Each of the 18 T cell receptor beta chains below was sequenced from the same sample in a study of T cell repertoires in cytomegalovirus infection. These TCRs are of unknown antigen specificity. TCRdb reprocessed the reads via MiXCR and lists one record per CDR3 protein. In the table there are around 500,000 distinct CDR3 sequences, approximately 40% of which are singletons. The sequencing used cultured PBMCs, collected from culture after CMV antigen stimulation. Source of these receptors: a human donor in good health (CMV status not recorded). Some clones in this sample may be carry-over from other donors' samples.

The V and J genes are TRBV4-1 and TRBJ2-1; D possibly matches TRBD1 or TRBD2 (6 bases each). The ends were cut back, 2 bases at V and 0 bases at J, with 11 bases in the middle. The CDR3 runs 16 residues. Germline V CDR1 and CDR2: MGHRA, YSYEKL. CDR3 sequence (DNA): TGCGCCAGCAGCCAAACCGGGGGCCTCTCCTACAATGAGCAGTTCTTC. Residues: CASSQTGGLSYNEQFF.

This clonotype showed up just once. The J gene is TRBJ2-7, the V gene TRBV4-1, with 9 bases identical to TRBD1. Trimming at V came to 5 bases and at J to 4 bases, leaving 3 bases not matched to a gene. The germline V gene has CDR1 MGHRA and CDR2 YSYEKL. This CDR3 is 13 amino acids long. Here the CDR3 reads CASSDRGGYEQYF. The CDR3 coding sequence is TGCGCCAGCAGCGACAGGGGGGGGTACGAGCAGTACTTC.

This chain uses TRBV6-8 with TRBJ1-5; D remains ambiguous. This CDR3 is 12 amino acids long. V gave up 7 bases and J gave up 6 bases, with 10 bases separating them. Germline CDR1 and CDR2: MNHGY and SAAAGT. The CDR3 spells CASTEAGQPQHF. The CDR3 bases are TGTGCCAGCACGGAGGCAGGTCAGCCCCAGCATTTT.

The chain uses TRBV12-3 or TRBV12-4 and TRBJ1-3; no clear D gene. The V end lost 4 bases, the J end lost 0 bases, and 7 bases lay between the germline ends. The CDR3 spans 14 residues. CDR3 amino acids: CASSSVPSGNTIYF. The CDR3 DNA reads as TGTGCCAGCAGTTCGGTCCCCTCTGGAAACACCATATATTTT.

The chain couples TRBV27 to TRBJ2-6; unclear D gene. In germline, CDR1 is MNHEY, CDR2 SMNVEV (reference sequence). The CDR3 totals 15 residues. The V end lost 0 bases, the J end lost 0 bases, and 3 bases lay between the germline ends. The CDR3 DNA reads TGTGCCAGCAGTTTATCGGTCTCTGGGGCCAACGTCCTGACTTTC. Translating gives CASSLSVSGANVLTF.

The V and J genes are TRBV15 and TRBJ2-4; 14 bases line up with TRBD2. The germline gives CDR1 LNHNV, CDR2 YYDKDF (reference sequence). This CDR3 is built from 21 residues. J lost 1 base, V lost 0 bases, and 11 bases had no gene match. This chain's CDR3 is CATSRDREGLAGVEAKNIQYF. For the CDR3, the DNA is TGTGCCACCAGCAGAGATCGGGAGGGACTAGCGGGAGTGGAGGCCAAAAACATTCAGTACTTC.

This clonotype appeared many times. V is TRBV7-6 and J is TRBJ2-1; no clear D gene. Trimming took 4 bases from V and 10 from J, leaving 14 bases between them. The germline CDR1 and CDR2 sequences are SGHVS and FNYEAQ. This CDR3 has 13 residues. CDR3 nucleotides: TGTGCCAGCAGCTCACATAGGGTAGAGGAGCAGTTCTTC. Encoded protein: CASSSHRVEEQFF.

CDR3 coding DNA: TGTGCCAGCAGCTGGGCTTACCAAGAGACCCAGTACTTC. Translated, it gives CASSWAYQETQYF. The V gene is TRBV7-2, the J gene TRBJ2-5, with D unresolved. Looked up from germline, CDR1 is SGHTA and CDR2 is FQGNSA. This CDR3 contains 13 residues. Trimming took 4 bases from V and 0 from J, leaving 6 bases between them.

J is TRBJ1-2 and V is TRBV19, with D possibly being TRBD1 (5 bases). Germline loops: CDR1 LNHDA, CDR2 SQIVND (reference sequence). The CDR3 contains 16 residues. V lost 6 bases to trimming and J lost 0 bases, with 17 bases between them. The CDR3 loop reads CASSPRPGGANYGYTF. The CDR3 DNA sequence: TGTGCCAGTAGCCCTCGGCCCGGGGGAGCTAACTATGGCTACACCTTC.

This clonotype was found a few times. The chain couples TRBV28 to TRBJ1-6, with a possible D match to TRBD1 (5 bases). The CDR3 is 15 residues long. Germline V gene lookup returns CDR1 MDHEN and CDR2 SYDVKM. V was cut by 8 bases and J by 6 bases, with 17 bases left in between. CDR3 nucleotide sequence: TGTGCCAGCCAACCTATGGGGGGGACTAATTCACCCCTCCACTTT. Amino acids: CASQPMGGTNSPLHF. Full variable domain (outside the CDR3, taken from reference TRBV28 and TRBJ1-6): DVKVTQSSRYLVKRTGEKVFLECVQDMDHENMFWYRQDPGLGLRLIYFSYDVKMKEKGDIPEGYSVSREKKERFSLILESASTNQTSMYLCASQPMGGTNSPLHFGNGTRLTVT.

This clonotype turned up a few times. This chain uses TRBV12-3 or TRBV12-4 with TRBJ1-2; D unresolved. The V gene lost 5 bases and the J gene lost 8 bases, with 18 bases spanning the gap. CDR3 length: 14 amino acids. The CDR3 protein is CASSPGGKGSGYTF. CDR3 nucleotides: TGTGCCAGCAGTCCCGGTGGGAAGGGAAGCGGCTACACCTTC.

This sequence joins TRBV6-6 and TRBJ2-5; 7 bases agree with TRBD1. The CDR3 runs to 15 residues. Germline lookup yields CDR1 MNHNY and CDR2 SVGAGI (reference sequence). V lost 2 bases and J lost 2; bases outside the gene matches: 5. The CDR3 protein is CASSYTGEEQETQYF. The CDR3 bases are TGTGCCAGCAGTTACACAGGGGAAGAACAAGAGACCCAGTACTTC.

This chain uses TRBV5-1 with TRBJ2-5; TRBD2 matches at 8 bases. V lost 6 bases and J lost 4; bases outside the gene matches: 8. The CDR3 is 14 amino acids. The germline V gene has CDR1 SGHRS and CDR2 YFSETQ. CDR3 nucleotides: TGCGCCAGCATCCCCGTGGCGGGAGGAGAGACCCAGTACTTC. Translating gives CASIPVAGGETQYF. Using reference TRBV5-1 and TRBJ2-5 for the parts outside the CDR3, the full variable domain is KAGVTQTPRYLIKTRGQQVTLSCSPISGHRSVSWYQQTPGQGLQFLFEYFSETQRNKGNFPGRFSGRQFSNSRSEMNVSTLELGDSALYLCASIPVAGGETQYFGPGTRLLVL.

In this sample, this clonotype turned up a few times. The chain has TRBV7-2 and TRBJ2-7; 7 bases map to TRBD1. The germline CDR1 and CDR2 sequences are SGHTA and FQGNSA. The V and J ends lost 0 bases and 0 bases, in that order; junction bases with no gene match: 8. The CDR3 covers 17 residues. The CDR3: CASSLAASGQSSYEQYF. The CDR3 DNA sequence: TGTGCCAGCAGCTTAGCGGCTTCGGGACAGTCCTCCTACGAGCAGTACTTC.

The V gene is TRBV24-1, the J gene TRBJ2-5, with D possibly TRBD1 on 6 matching bases. Trimming shortened V by 7 bases and J by 7 bases, and 18 bases separated the two germline ends. CDR3 length equals 14 residues. Per the germline V gene, CDR1 is KGHDR and CDR2 is SFDVKD. CDR3 region: CATSDRLGLGTQYF. CDR3 sequence (DNA): TGTGCCACCAGCGACAGGTTGGGTTTAGGGACCCAGTACTTC.

The V call is TRBV5-6, the J call TRBJ2-4; TRBD2 aligns across 12 bases. This CDR3 has 20 residues. Looked up from germline, CDR1 is SGHDT and CDR2 is YYEEEE. The ends lost 3 bases at V and 1 base at J; junction bases unmatched: 14. CDR3 sequence reads: CASSWGVELAGGGAKNIQYF. In DNA, the CDR3 is TGTGCCAGCAGCTGGGGGGTGGAACTAGCGGGAGGAGGGGCCAAAAACATTCAGTACTTC.

The rearrangement joins TRBV12-5 to TRBJ2-6; maybe TRBD2 (6 bases). Germline CDR1 LGHNT, CDR2 FRNRAP. CDR3 size: 16 residues. The V gene lost 6 bases and the J gene lost 2 bases, with 14 bases spanning the gap. CDR3 DNA: TGTGCTAGTGGCCCCGGGGGAAGCGCTGGGGCCAACGTCCTGACTTTC. It is translated as CASGPGGSAGANVLTF.

The rearrangement links TRBV18 to TRBJ1-2; the D gene is possibly TRBD1 (6 bases). The germline CDR1 and CDR2 sequences are KGHSH and LQKENI. Trimming left V 4 bases short and J 8 bases short, with 14 bases between. CDR3 length equals 13 residues. The CDR3 coding sequence is TGTGCCAGCTCACTCCGGACGGGGGGCGGCTACACCTTC. This encodes CASSLRTGGGYTF.